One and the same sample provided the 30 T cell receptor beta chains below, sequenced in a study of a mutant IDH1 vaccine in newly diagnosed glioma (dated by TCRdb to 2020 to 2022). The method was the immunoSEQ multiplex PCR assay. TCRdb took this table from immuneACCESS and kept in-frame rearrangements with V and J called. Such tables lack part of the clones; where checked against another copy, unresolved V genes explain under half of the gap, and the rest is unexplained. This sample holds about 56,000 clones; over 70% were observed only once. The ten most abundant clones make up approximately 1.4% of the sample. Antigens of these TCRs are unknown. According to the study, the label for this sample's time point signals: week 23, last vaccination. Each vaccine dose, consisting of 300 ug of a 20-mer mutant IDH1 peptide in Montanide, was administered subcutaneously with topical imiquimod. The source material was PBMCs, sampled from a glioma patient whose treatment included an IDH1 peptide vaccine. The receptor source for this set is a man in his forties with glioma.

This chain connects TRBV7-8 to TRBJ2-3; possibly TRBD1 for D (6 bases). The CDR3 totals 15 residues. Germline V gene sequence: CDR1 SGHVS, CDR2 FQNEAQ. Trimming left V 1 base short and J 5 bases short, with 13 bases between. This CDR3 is CASSLESRGGDTQYF. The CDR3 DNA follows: TGTGCCAGCAGCTTAGAGAGCAGGGGCGGAGATACGCAGTATTTT.

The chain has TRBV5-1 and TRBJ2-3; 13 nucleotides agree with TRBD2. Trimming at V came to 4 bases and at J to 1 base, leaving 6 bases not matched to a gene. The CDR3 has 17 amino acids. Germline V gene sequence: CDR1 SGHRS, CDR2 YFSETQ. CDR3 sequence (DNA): TGCGCCAGCAGCGCCGGGACTAGCGGGACGCGCACAGATACGCAGTATTTT. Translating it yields CASSAGTSGTRTDTQYF.

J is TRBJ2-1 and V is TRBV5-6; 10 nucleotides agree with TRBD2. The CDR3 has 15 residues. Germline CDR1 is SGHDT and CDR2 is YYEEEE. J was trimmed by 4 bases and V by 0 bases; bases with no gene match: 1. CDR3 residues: CASSLGTSGYNEQFF. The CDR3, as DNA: TGTGCCAGCAGCTTGGGGACTAGCGGTTACAATGAGCAGTTCTTC. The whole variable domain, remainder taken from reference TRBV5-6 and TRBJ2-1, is DAGVTQSPTHLIKTRGQQVTLRCSPKSGHDTVSWYQQALGQGPQFIFQYYEEEERQRGNFPDRFSGHQFPNYSSELNVNALLLGDSALYLCASSLGTSGYNEQFFGPGTRLTVL.

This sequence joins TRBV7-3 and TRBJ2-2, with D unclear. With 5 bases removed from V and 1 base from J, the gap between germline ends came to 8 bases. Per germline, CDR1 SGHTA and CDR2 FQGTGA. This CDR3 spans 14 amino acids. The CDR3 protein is CASSADVNTGELFF. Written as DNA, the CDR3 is TGTGCCAGCAGCGCGGACGTGAACACCGGGGAGCTGTTTTTT.

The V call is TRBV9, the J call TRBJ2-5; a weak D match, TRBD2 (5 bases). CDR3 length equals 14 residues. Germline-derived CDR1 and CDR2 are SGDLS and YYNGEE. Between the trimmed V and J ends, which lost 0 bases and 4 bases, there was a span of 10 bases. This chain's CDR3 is CASSVGGARETQYF. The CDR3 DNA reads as TGTGCCAGCAGCGTAGGGGGAGCGAGAGAGACCCAGTACTTC.

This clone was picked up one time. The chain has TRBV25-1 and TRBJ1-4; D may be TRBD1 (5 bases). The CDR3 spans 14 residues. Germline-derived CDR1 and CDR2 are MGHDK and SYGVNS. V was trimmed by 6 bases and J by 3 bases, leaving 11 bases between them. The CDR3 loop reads CASSWGGPNEKLFF. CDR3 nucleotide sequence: TGTGCCAGCAGCTGGGGGGGACCTAATGAAAAACTGTTTTTT. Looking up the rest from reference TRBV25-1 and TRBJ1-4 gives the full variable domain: EADIYQTPRYLVIGTGKKITLECSQTMGHDKMYWYQQDPGMELHLIHYSYGVNSTEKGDLSSESTVSRIRTEHFPLTLESARPSHTSQYLCASSWGGPNEKLFFGSGTQLSVL.

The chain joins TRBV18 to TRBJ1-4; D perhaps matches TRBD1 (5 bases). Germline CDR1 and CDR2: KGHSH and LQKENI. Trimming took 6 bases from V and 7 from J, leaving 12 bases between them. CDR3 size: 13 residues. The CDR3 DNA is TGTGCCAGCTCCCGGGGGAGAGGTGAAAAACTGTTTTTT. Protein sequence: CASSRGRGEKLFF.

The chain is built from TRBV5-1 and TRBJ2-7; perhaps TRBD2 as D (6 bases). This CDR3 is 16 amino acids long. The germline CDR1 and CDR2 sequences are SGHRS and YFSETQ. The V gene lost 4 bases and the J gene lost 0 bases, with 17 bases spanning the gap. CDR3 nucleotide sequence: TGCGCCAGCAGCCCCCCGGGAGTACGGAGCTCCTACGAGCAGTACTTC. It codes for CASSPPGVRSSYEQYF.

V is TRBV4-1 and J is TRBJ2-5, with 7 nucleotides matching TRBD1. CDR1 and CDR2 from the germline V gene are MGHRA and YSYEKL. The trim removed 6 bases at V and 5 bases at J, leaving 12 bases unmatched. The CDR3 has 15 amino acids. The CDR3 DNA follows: TGCGCCAGCAGTTCTTACGACAGGGCTGTGGAGACCCAGTACTTC. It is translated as CASSSYDRAVETQYF.

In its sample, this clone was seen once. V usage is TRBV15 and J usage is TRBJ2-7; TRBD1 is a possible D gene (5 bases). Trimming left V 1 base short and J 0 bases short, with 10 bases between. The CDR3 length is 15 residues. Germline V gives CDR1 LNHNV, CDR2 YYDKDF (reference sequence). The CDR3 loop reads CATSRGQGSSYEQYF. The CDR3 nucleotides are TGTGCCACCAGCAGAGGTCAGGGAAGCTCCTACGAGCAGTACTTC.

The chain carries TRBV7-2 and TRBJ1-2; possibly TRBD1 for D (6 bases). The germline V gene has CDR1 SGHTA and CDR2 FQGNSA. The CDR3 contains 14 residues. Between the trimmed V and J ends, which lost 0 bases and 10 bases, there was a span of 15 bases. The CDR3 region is CASSLAHGGADYTF. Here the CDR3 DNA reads TGTGCCAGCAGCTTAGCGCATGGGGGCGCGGACTACACCTTC.

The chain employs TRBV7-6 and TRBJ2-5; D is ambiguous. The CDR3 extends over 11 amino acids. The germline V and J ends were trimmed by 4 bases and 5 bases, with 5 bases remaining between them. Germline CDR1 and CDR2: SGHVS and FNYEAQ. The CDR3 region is CASSSFETQYF. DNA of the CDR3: TGTGCCAGCAGCTCGTTTGAGACCCAGTACTTC.

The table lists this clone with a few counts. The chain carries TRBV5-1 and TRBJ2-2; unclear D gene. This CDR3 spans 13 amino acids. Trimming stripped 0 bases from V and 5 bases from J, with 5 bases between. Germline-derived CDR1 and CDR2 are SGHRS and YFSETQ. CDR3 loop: CASSLVATGELFF. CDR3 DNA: TGCGCCAGCAGCTTGGTGGCGACCGGGGAGCTGTTTTTT.

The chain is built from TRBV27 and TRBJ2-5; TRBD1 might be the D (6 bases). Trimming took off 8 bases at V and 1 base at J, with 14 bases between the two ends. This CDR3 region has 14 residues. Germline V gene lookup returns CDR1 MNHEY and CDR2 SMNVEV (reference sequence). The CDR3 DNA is TGTGCCAGCGCACAGGGTATGGGCCAAGAGACCCAGTACTTC. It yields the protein CASAQGMGQETQYF.

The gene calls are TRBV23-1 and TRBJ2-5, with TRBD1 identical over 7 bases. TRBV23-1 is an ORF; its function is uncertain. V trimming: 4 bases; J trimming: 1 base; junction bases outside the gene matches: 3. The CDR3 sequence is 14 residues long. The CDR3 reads CASSRGTAQETQYF. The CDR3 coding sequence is TGCGCCAGCAGTCGGGGGACAGCCCAAGAGACCCAGTACTTC.

The CDR3 coding sequence is TGCAGCGCCCTCGGCGGGACAGGGGATGAGCAGTTCTTC. This encodes CSALGGTGDEQFF. This chain connects TRBV29-1 to TRBJ2-1; TRBD1 matches at 10 bases. Germline CDR1 and CDR2: SQVTM and ANQGSEA. After removal of 7 bases from V and 8 bases from J, the junction contained 8 bases not matched to a gene. The CDR3 consists of 13 residues.

The CDR3 sequence is CASSRAGRGRNYEQYF. Here the CDR3 DNA reads TGTGCCAGCAGCCGAGCGGGCAGGGGGCGGAACTACGAGCAGTACTTC. The chain joins TRBV5-6 to TRBJ2-7; 8 nucleotides agree with TRBD1. The CDR3 length is 16 residues. Germline CDR1 SGHDT, CDR2 YYEEEE. V trimming: 4 bases; J trimming: 3 bases; junction bases outside the gene matches: 12.

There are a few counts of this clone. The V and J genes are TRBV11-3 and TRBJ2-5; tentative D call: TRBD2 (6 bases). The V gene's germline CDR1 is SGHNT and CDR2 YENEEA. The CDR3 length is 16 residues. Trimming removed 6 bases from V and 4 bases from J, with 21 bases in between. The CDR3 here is CASSPSKGRMGETQYF. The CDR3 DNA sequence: TGTGCCAGCAGTCCCTCTAAGGGGAGGATGGGAGAGACCCAGTACTTC.

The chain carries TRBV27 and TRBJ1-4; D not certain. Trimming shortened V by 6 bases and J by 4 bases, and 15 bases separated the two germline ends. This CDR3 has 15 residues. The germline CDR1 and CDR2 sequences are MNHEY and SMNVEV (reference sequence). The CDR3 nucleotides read TGTGCCAGCAGGGCGTCCCACCAGAATAATGAAAAACTGTTTTTT. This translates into CASRASHQNNEKLFF.

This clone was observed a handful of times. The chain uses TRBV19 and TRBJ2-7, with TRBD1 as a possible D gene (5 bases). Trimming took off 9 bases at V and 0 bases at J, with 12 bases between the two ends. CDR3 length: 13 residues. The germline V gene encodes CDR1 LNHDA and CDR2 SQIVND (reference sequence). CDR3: CASQQENSYEQYF. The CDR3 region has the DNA TGTGCCAGCCAACAGGAGAACTCCTACGAGCAGTACTTC.

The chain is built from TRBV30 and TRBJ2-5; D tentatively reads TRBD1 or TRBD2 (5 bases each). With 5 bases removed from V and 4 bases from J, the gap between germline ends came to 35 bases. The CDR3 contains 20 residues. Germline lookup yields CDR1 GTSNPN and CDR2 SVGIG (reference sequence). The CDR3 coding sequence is TGTGCCTGGCACAAACCCAATCAAGTGGTCCGGGACGTCATTATAGAGACCCAGTACTTC. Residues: CAWHKPNQVVRDVIIETQYF.

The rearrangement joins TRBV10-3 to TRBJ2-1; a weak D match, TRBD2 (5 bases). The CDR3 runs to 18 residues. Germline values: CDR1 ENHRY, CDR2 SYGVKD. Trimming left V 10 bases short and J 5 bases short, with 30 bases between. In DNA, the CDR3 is TGTGCCACCGCCCCGGATGGGCTAGCAGCGATTAAAAACAATGAGCAGTTCTTC. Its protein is CATAPDGLAAIKNNEQFF.

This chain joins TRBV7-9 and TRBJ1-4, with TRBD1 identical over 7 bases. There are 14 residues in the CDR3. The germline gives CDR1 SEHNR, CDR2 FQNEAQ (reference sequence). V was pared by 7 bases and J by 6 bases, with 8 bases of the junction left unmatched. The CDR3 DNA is TGTGCCAGCACCCGAGGGACAGAACATGAAAAACTGTTTTTT. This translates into CASTRGTEHEKLFF.

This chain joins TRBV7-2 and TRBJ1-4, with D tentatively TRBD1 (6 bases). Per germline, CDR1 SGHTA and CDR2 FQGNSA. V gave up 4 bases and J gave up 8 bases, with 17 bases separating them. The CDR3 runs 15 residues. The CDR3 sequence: CASSWGGARGEKLFF. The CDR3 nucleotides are TGTGCCAGCAGCTGGGGGGGGGCGAGAGGGGAAAAACTGTTTTTT.

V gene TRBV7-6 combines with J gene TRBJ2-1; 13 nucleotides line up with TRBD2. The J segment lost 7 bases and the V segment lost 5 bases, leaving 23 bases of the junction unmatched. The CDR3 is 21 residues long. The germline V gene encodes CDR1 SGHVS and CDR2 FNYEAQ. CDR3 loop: CASSPNRDTLGLAGVVNEQFF. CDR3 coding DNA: TGTGCCAGCAGCCCAAACCGGGACACCTTAGGACTAGCGGGAGTTGTGAATGAGCAGTTCTTC.

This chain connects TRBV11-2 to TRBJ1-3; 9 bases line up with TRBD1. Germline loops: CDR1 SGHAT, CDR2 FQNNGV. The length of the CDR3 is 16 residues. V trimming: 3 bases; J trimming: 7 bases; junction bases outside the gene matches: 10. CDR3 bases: TGTGCCAGCAGCTTTTCCCCGGACAGGGGTGACAACACCATATATTTT. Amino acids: CASSFSPDRGDNTIYF.

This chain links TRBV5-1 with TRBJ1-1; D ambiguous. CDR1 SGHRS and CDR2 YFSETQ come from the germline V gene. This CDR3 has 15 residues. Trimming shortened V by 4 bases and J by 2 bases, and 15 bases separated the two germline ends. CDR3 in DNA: TGCGCCAGCAGCCCTACTCACCCGGTAAACACTGAAGCTTTCTTT. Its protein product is CASSPTHPVNTEAFF.

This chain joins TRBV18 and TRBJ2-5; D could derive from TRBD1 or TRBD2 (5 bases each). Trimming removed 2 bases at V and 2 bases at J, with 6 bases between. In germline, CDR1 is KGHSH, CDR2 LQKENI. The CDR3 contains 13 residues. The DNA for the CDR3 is TGTGCCAGCTCACCAGAGGGGCAAGAGACCCAGTACTTC. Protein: CASSPEGQETQYF. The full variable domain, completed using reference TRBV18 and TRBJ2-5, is NAGVMQNPRHLVRRRGQEARLRCSPMKGHSHVYWYRQLPEEGLKFMVYLQKENIIDESGMPKERFSAEFPKEGPSILRIQQVVRGDSAAYFCASSPEGQETQYFGPGTRLLVL.

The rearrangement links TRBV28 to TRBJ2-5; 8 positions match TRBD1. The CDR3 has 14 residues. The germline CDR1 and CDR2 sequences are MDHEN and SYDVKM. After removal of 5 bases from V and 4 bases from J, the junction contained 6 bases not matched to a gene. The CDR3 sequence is CASSTPGGPETQYF. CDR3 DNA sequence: TGTGCCAGCAGTACACCAGGGGGCCCAGAGACCCAGTACTTC.

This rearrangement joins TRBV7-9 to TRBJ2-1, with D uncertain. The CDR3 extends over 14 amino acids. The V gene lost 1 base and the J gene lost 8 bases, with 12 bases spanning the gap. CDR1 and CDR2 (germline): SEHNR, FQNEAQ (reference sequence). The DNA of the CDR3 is TGTGCCAGCAGCTTAGATTCCAGTTTGGATGAGCAGTTCTTC. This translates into CASSLDSSLDEQFF.